This note documents a single T cell receptor beta chain sequence. Its antigen is not identified. The CDR3 runs 15 residues. Germline V gives CDR1 MDHEN, CDR2 SYDVKM. Trimming took 1 base from V and 1 from J, leaving 10 bases between them. This entry comes from a study of OX40 agonist ivuxolimab in advanced cancers. About the study: The patients received ivuxolimab by intravenous route every 2 weeks at 0.01 to 10 mg/kg. Findings and caveats of the study: There were, on average, more expanded clones in CD8+ T cells than in CD4+. Nonresponders included some who also had low normalized T-cell clonal expansion. Blood T cells, both CD4+ and CD8+, expanded clonally by week 6 at 0.1 to 3.0 mg/kg.

Sequenced by immunoSEQ multiplex PCR; TCRdb stores in-frame clones only, minus some. The sample carries approximately 17,000 clones, roughly four fifths recorded once. The TCR comes from an adult with an advanced solid tumor such as melanoma, head and neck, liver or kidney cancer. Here the sequenced sample was CD4+ or CD8+ T cells sorted from blood, taken in a trial of the OX40 agonist ivuxolimab. The gene calls are TRBV28 and TRBJ1-2; D perhaps matches TRBD1 (6 bases). Written as DNA, the CDR3 is TGTGCCAGCAGTTTATTGGGACAAATTAACTATGGCTACACCTTC. Translated: CASSLLGQINYGYTF.